The 29 T cell receptor beta chains presented below share a single source sample, sequenced in a study of technical replicates of blood from four donors. Data came from immunoSEQ multiplex PCR; TCRdb stores just in-frame clones and leaves some out. The repertoire consists of 75,000 to 90,000 clones, with over 85% occurring once and the leading ten covering around 0.25%. Material for sequencing was T cells isolated from PBMCs. All receptors come from a human donor in good health.

The chain employs TRBV29-1 and TRBJ2-7; perhaps TRBD2 as D (6 bases). V lost 4 bases to trimming and J lost 7 bases, with 20 bases between them. CDR3 length: 14 amino acids. CDR1 SQVTM and CDR2 ANQGSEA come from the germline V gene. The CDR3 DNA follows: TGCAGCGTTGTCGTGTCTGGGGGGTTGGGGGAGCAGTACTTC. Its translation is CSVVVSGGLGEQYF.

The chain combines TRBV7-6 with TRBJ2-2; TRBD2 matches 7 bases. Losses at the gene ends were 3 bases for V and 6 bases for J; bases not matched to a gene: 7. The germline V gene encodes CDR1 SGHVS and CDR2 FNYEAQ. CDR3 size: 15 residues. CDR3 sequence reads: CASSLVKRGAGELFF. CDR3 DNA sequence: TGTGCCAGCAGCTTGGTGAAGCGGGGAGCCGGGGAGCTGTTTTTT.

J is TRBJ2-7 and V is TRBV28, with D possibly matching TRBD2 (6 bases). Deletions cut 7 bases from V and 0 bases from J, with 10 bases between. The CDR3 runs 13 residues. The germline gives CDR1 MDHEN, CDR2 SYDVKM. CDR3 protein: CASNGGPSYEQYF. For the CDR3, the DNA is TGTGCCAGCAACGGGGGTCCCTCCTACGAGCAGTACTTC.

The J gene is TRBJ2-1, the V gene TRBV27, with TRBD2 identical over 10 bases. The CDR3 sequence is 14 residues long. Per the germline V gene, CDR1 is MNHEY and CDR2 is SMNVEV (reference sequence). V lost 2 bases and J lost 5; bases outside the gene matches: 0. CDR3 coding DNA: TGTGCCAGCAGTTTAGGACTAGCGGACAATGAGCAGTTCTTC. The encoded protein is CASSLGLADNEQFF.

This chain joins TRBV10-3 and TRBJ2-1; 9 nucleotides line up with TRBD2. Germline CDR1 and CDR2: ENHRY and SYGVKD. V lost 3 bases and J lost 4; bases outside the gene matches: 4. The CDR3 length is 15 residues. CDR3 DNA: TGTGCCATCAGTGAAAGTAGCGGGGGTTACAATGAGCAGTTCTTC. Its translation is CAISESSGGYNEQFF.

This chain links TRBV9 with TRBJ1-2; 10 nucleotides match TRBD1. V trimming: 2 bases; J trimming: 8 bases; junction bases outside the gene matches: 3. Germline assignment: CDR1 SGDLS and CDR2 YYNGEE. The CDR3 consists of 13 residues. The chain's CDR3 is CASSVWTGGGYTF. Here the CDR3 DNA reads TGTGCCAGCAGCGTCTGGACAGGGGGAGGCTACACCTTC.

In DNA, the CDR3 is TGCGCCAGCAGCCAGACTCCCTCTGCCTACGAGCAGTACTTC. It specifies CASSQTPSAYEQYF. This rearrangement joins TRBV5-1 to TRBJ2-7; D not resolved. Germline lookup yields CDR1 SGHRS and CDR2 YFSETQ. V dropped 4 bases and J dropped 2 bases, with 13 bases sitting between them. The CDR3 covers 14 residues.

The V gene is TRBV7-6, the J gene TRBJ1-4, with D perhaps matching TRBD1 (6 bases). The V end lost 0 bases, the J end lost 8 bases, and 13 bases lay between the germline ends. The CDR3 is 15 amino acids. Germline V gene lookup returns CDR1 SGHVS and CDR2 FNYEAQ. The CDR3 DNA reads TGTGCCAGCAGCTTAGCGGGCAGGGGACGGGAAAAACTGTTTTTT. Translation: CASSLAGRGREKLFF.

The chain carries TRBV25-1 and TRBJ1-6; D gene uncertain. The length of the CDR3 is 15 residues. V was clipped by 8 bases and J by 5 bases, with 16 bases between them. CDR1 is MGHDK and CDR2 is SYGVNS in the germline V gene. The CDR3 spells CASQRELGNNSPLHF. The CDR3 DNA reads as TGTGCCAGCCAACGGGAGCTAGGGAATAATTCACCCCTCCACTTT. The full variable domain, completed using reference TRBV25-1 and TRBJ1-6, is EADIYQTPRYLVIGTGKKITLECSQTMGHDKMYWYQQDPGMELHLIHYSYGVNSTEKGDLSSESTVSRIRTEHFPLTLESARPSHTSQYLCASQRELGNNSPLHFGNGTRLTVT.

V usage is TRBV13 and J usage is TRBJ2-7, with D uncertain. Germline-derived CDR1 and CDR2 are PRHDT and FYEKMQ (reference sequence). The CDR3 is made up of 12 amino acids. V gave up 5 bases and J gave up 0 bases, with 5 bases separating them. The CDR3 spells CASSVSSYEQYF. The CDR3 DNA is TGTGCCAGCAGCGTGAGCTCCTACGAGCAGTACTTC.

This chain connects TRBV6-5 to TRBJ1-4; 7 positions match TRBD1. The CDR3 consists of 15 residues. CDR1 is MNHEY and CDR2 is SVGAGI in the germline V gene. The CDR3 coding sequence is TGTGGGACAGGTGCTTCCCTAGCAACTAATGAAAAACTGTTTTTT. Translation gives CGTGASLATNEKLFF.

This clone showed up just once. One junction end disagrees with the germline gene, perhaps due to a read error. The CDR3 protein is CASSLGQGVRSYEQYF. CDR3 coding DNA: TGTGCCAGCAGTTTAGGACAGGGGGTCCGTTCCTACGAGCAGTACTTC. The V gene is TRBV7-2, the J gene TRBJ2-7, with TRBD1 identical over 10 bases. The germline V gene encodes CDR1 SGHTA and CDR2 FQGNSA. There are 16 residues in the CDR3.

The chain links TRBV5-1 to TRBJ1-3; 7 nucleotides line up with TRBD1. This CDR3 region has 16 residues. With V trimmed by 1 base and J by 2 bases, 6 bases remained unmatched. Germline V gene lookup returns CDR1 SGHRS and CDR2 YFSETQ. The CDR3 nucleotides are TGCGCCAGCAGCTTGAAGTTGGGGACAGCTGGAAACACCATATATTTT. Its translation is CASSLKLGTAGNTIYF.

The V gene is TRBV6-1, the J gene TRBJ2-3; D is uncertain. This CDR3 is built from 12 residues. V lost 1 base and J 5 bases, leaving 4 bases between the germline ends. Germline lookup yields CDR1 MNHNS and CDR2 SASEGT. The CDR3 nucleotides read TGTGCCAGCAGTGAAGGCAGAGATACGCAGTATTTT. Its translation is CASSEGRDTQYF.

The genes are TRBV29-1 and TRBJ2-6; TRBD2 aligns across 8 bases. J was trimmed by 2 bases and V by 6 bases; bases with no gene match: 6. CDR3 length equals 15 residues. Germline CDR1 SQVTM, CDR2 ANQGSEA. CDR3 protein: CSVPGGGTGANVLTF. CDR3 DNA: TGCAGCGTCCCGGGCGGGGGGACTGGGGCCAACGTCCTGACTTTC.

V gene TRBV13 combines with J gene TRBJ2-1, with D tentatively TRBD2 (5 bases). CDR1 and CDR2 from the germline V gene are PRHDT and FYEKMQ (reference sequence). This CDR3 has 16 amino acids. V lost 0 bases to trimming and J lost 7 bases, with 16 bases between them. The CDR3 coding sequence is TGTGCCAGCAGCTTAGGCCAAGTCCAGAGGGTGAATGAGCAGTTCTTC. Translating it yields CASSLGQVQRVNEQFF.

The chain carries TRBV2 and TRBJ1-5, with 9 bases that match TRBD1. There are 13 residues in the CDR3. CDR1 and CDR2 (germline): SNHLY, FYNNEI. Trimming cost V 8 bases and J 7 bases; bases outside gene matches: 6. CDR3 protein: CASGQGSRQPQHF. For the CDR3, the DNA is TGTGCCAGCGGACAGGGGAGTAGGCAGCCCCAGCATTTT.

The chain links TRBV7-2 to TRBJ2-7; TRBD1 matches at 9 bases. The CDR3 is made up of 15 amino acids. CDR1 is SGHTA and CDR2 is FQGNSA in the germline V gene. Trimming took 5 bases from V and 3 from J; bases not matched to a gene: 8. The CDR3 region has the DNA TGTGCCAGCAGCGCGCAAGGGACAGGGAGCTACGAGCAGTACTTC. This gives the protein CASSAQGTGSYEQYF.

The chain uses TRBV5-1 and TRBJ2-5; TRBD2 agrees at 10 bases. The V gene's germline CDR1 is SGHRS and CDR2 YFSETQ. The V segment lost 0 bases and the J segment 7 bases; nucleotides outside the gene matches: 6. The CDR3 extends over 15 amino acids. DNA of the CDR3: TGCGCCAGCAGCTTGGCCTTTCCTAGCGGGGGGACCCAGTACTTC. It codes for CASSLAFPSGGTQYF. Looking up the rest from reference TRBV5-1 and TRBJ2-5 gives the full variable domain: KAGVTQTPRYLIKTRGQQVTLSCSPISGHRSVSWYQQTPGQGLQFLFEYFSETQRNKGNFPGRFSGRQFSNSRSEMNVSTLELGDSALYLCASSLAFPSGGTQYFGPGTRLLVL.

In its sample, this clone was seen a few times. The chain employs TRBV29-1 and TRBJ1-5; TRBD1 aligns across 8 bases. Per germline, CDR1 SQVTM and CDR2 ANQGSEA. V shed 6 bases and J 3 bases; nucleotides not matched to a gene: 4. The CDR3 is made up of 13 amino acids. The CDR3, as DNA: TGCAGCGTCCAGGGGGCGGTCAATCAGCCCCAGCATTTT. Translated: CSVQGAVNQPQHF.

V and J are TRBV30 and TRBJ2-7; 7 bases map to TRBD1. V was pared by 3 bases and J by 5 bases, with 10 bases of the junction left unmatched. Germline CDR1 is GTSNPN and CDR2 is SVGIG (reference sequence). The CDR3 extends over 14 amino acids. The CDR3 DNA is TGTGCCTGGAGAGACGGGACAGAGCTCCACGAGCAGTACTTC. Encoded protein: CAWRDGTELHEQYF.

This clone was counted a few times. The chain links TRBV19 to TRBJ1-1, with 7 bases matching TRBD1. The CDR3 is 15 amino acids. Germline-derived CDR1 and CDR2 are LNHDA and SQIVND (reference sequence). With V trimmed by 1 base and J by 0 bases, 2 bases remained unmatched. The chain's CDR3 is CASSIGGTVNTEAFF. The CDR3 nucleotides are TGTGCCAGTAGTATAGGGGGGACAGTGAACACTGAAGCTTTCTTT.

The chain links TRBV11-2 to TRBJ2-2; 11 bases match TRBD2. The V gene's germline CDR1 is SGHAT and CDR2 FQNNGV. Unmatched junction bases numbered 9, after V lost 1 base and J lost 5 bases. This CDR3 region has 18 residues. DNA of the CDR3: TGTGCCAGCAGCTTAGCGGGAACTAGCGGGAGAGCGACCGGGGAGCTGTTTTTT. Translation: CASSLAGTSGRATGELFF. Variable domain in full (rest from reference TRBV11-2 and TRBJ2-2): EAGVAQSPRYKIIEKRQSVAFWCNPISGHATLYWYQQILGQGPKLLIQFQNNGVVDDSQLPKDRFSAERLKGVDSTLKIQPAKLEDSAVYLCASSLAGTSGRATGELFFGEGSRLTVL.

The V call is TRBV11-2, the J call TRBJ1-3; no clear D. The germline V gene encodes CDR1 SGHAT and CDR2 FQNNGV. The CDR3 totals 15 residues. Trimming cost V 0 bases and J 4 bases, with 10 bases left between them. CDR3 nucleotide sequence: TGTGCCAGCAGCTTAGAGGGAGTTGGAGGAAACACCATATATTTT. It is translated as CASSLEGVGGNTIYF.

This chain links TRBV4-1 with TRBJ2-7; 8 bases are a match to TRBD2. Germline V gene lookup returns CDR1 MGHRA and CDR2 YSYEKL. The CDR3 is 16 residues long. V gave up 1 base and J gave up 6 bases; unmatched junction bases: 11. The CDR3 loop is CASSQGGLENPLEQYF. Written as DNA, the CDR3 is TGCGCCAGCAGCCAAGGGGGACTAGAGAACCCCCTCGAGCAGTACTTC.

The chain links TRBV6-1 to TRBJ2-5; TRBD1 is a possible D gene (5 bases). Germline-derived CDR1 and CDR2 are MNHNS and SASEGT. This CDR3 comprises 14 residues. The V and J ends lost 7 bases and 5 bases respectively, with 17 bases between them. CDR3 DNA: TGTGCCAGCACGGTAGGGGCAGGGATTGAGACCCAGTACTTC. Residues: CASTVGAGIETQYF.

The V and J genes are TRBV4-1 and TRBJ2-7; D remains unclear. The CDR3 is 13 residues long. Trimming pared 1 base from V and 2 bases from J, leaving 6 bases between. Germline CDR1 is MGHRA and CDR2 is YSYEKL. The CDR3 spells CASSQGATYEQYF. In DNA form, the CDR3 reads TGCGCCAGCAGCCAAGGAGCGACCTACGAGCAGTACTTC.

This chain joins TRBV5-1 and TRBJ2-7; tentative D call: TRBD1 (7 bases). Trimming shortened V by 4 bases and J by 3 bases, and 20 bases separated the two germline ends. CDR1 is SGHRS, CDR2 YFSETQ, per germline. The CDR3 is made up of 16 amino acids. CDR3 region: CASSPLRQGGNYEQYF. The CDR3, as DNA: TGCGCCAGCAGCCCGCTCCGGCAGGGGGGAAACTACGAGCAGTACTTC. The whole variable domain, filled in from reference TRBV5-1 and TRBJ2-7, reads KAGVTQTPRYLIKTRGQQVTLSCSPISGHRSVSWYQQTPGQGLQFLFEYFSETQRNKGNFPGRFSGRQFSNSRSEMNVSTLELGDSALYLCASSPLRQGGNYEQYFGPGTRLTVT.

The chain couples TRBV7-6 to TRBJ2-7, with 7 bases aligning to TRBD1. V was clipped by 4 bases and J by 0 bases; unmatched bases: 9. CDR1 and CDR2 from the germline V gene are SGHVS and FNYEAQ. The length of the CDR3 is 16 residues. The chain's CDR3 is CASSSHRGPSSYEQYF. As DNA, the CDR3 is TGTGCCAGCAGCTCCCACAGGGGTCCCAGCTCCTACGAGCAGTACTTC.